Listed below are T cell receptor beta chains from one sample, sequenced in a study of T cells after yellow fever vaccination. Each CDR3 protein is one row after TCRdb ran MiXCR on the 5' RACE reads. The table shows a few hundred thousand distinct CDR3 sequences, with about 4% occurring only once. Source: PBMCs, taken 5 days after the yellow fever booster vaccination. These receptors all come from a man between 18 and 35 years old who received the YFV17D yellow fever vaccine. Both conserved end residues are part of each CDR3. A D gene is named only where the DNA matches it firmly. Rows may omit the clone size; those that give it use once, few, many or a size class.

cdr3_aa: CSAGLAGGYYNEQFF
cdr3_nt: TGCAGTGCTGGTTTAGCGGGGGGCTACTACAATGAGCAGTTCTTC
clone_size: few
j_call: TRBJ2-1
v_call: TRBV20-1
d_call: TRBD2

cdr3_aa: CAISDQWSSNEQFF
cdr3_nt: TGTGCCATCAGTGATCAGTGGAGTAGTAATGAGCAGTTCTTC
clone_size: -
j_call: TRBJ2-1
v_call: TRBV10-3
d_call: -

cdr3_aa: CASSLDLLTHEQFF
cdr3_nt: TGTGCCAGCAGCTTAGACCTCCTAACCCATGAGCAGTTCTTC
clone_size: -
j_call: TRBJ2-1
v_call: TRBV7-7
d_call: -

cdr3_aa: CASSITGGYGYTF
cdr3_nt: TGTGCCAGCAGTATAACAGGGGGCTATGGCTACACCTTC
clone_size: few
j_call: TRBJ1-2
v_call: TRBV27
d_call: TRBD1

cdr3_aa: CATSAPGGTEAFF
cdr3_nt: TGTGCCACCAGTGCCCCAGGGGGGACTGAAGCTTTCTTT
clone_size: few
j_call: TRBJ1-1
v_call: TRBV24-1
d_call: TRBD1

cdr3_aa: CASSLGRGYQETQYF
cdr3_nt: TGCGCCAGCAGCTTGGGGCGGGGGTACCAAGAGACCCAGTACTTC
clone_size: many
j_call: TRBJ2-5
v_call: TRBV5-1
d_call: TRBD2

cdr3_aa: CASSRDRGITIYF
cdr3_nt: TGTGCCAGCAGCCGGGACAGAGGAATCACCATATATTTT
clone_size: -
j_call: TRBJ1-3
v_call: TRBV5-4
d_call: TRBD1

cdr3_aa: CATALSPSDTQYF
cdr3_nt: TGTGCCACCGCCCTTTCACCCTCCGATACGCAGTATTTT
clone_size: few
j_call: TRBJ2-3
v_call: TRBV19
d_call: -

cdr3_aa: CASSPRTGQGEQYF
cdr3_nt: TGTGCCAGCTCACCCAGGACAGGTCAAGGCGAGCAGTACTTC
clone_size: -
j_call: TRBJ2-7
v_call: TRBV18
d_call: TRBD1

cdr3_aa: CATSGSGSTGELFF
cdr3_nt: TGTGCCACTAGTGGTAGCGGGTCGACCGGGGAGCTGTTTTTT
clone_size: many
j_call: TRBJ2-2
v_call: TRBV10-3
d_call: TRBD2

cdr3_aa: CASTGTGGGTDTQYF
cdr3_nt: TGTGCCAGTACAGGGACAGGGGGAGGGACAGATACGCAGTATTTT
clone_size: few
j_call: TRBJ2-3
v_call: TRBV19
d_call: TRBD1

cdr3_aa: CASSPKWGSNQPQHF
cdr3_nt: TGTGCCAGCAGCCCGAAGTGGGGCTCCAATCAGCCCCAGCATTTT
clone_size: many
j_call: TRBJ1-5
v_call: TRBV7-6
d_call: -

cdr3_aa: CASSLGGGPYGYTF
cdr3_nt: TGTGCCAGCAGTTTGGGGGGAGGGCCGTATGGCTACACCTTC
clone_size: many
j_call: TRBJ1-2
v_call: TRBV6-5
d_call: -

cdr3_aa: CASSSQGFGDEQFF
cdr3_nt: TGCGCCAGCAGTTCACAGGGTTTTGGCGATGAGCAGTTCTTC
clone_size: -
j_call: TRBJ2-1
v_call: TRBV5-1
d_call: -

cdr3_aa: CASNSVGGPGETQYF
cdr3_nt: TGTGCCAGCAATTCCGTGGGGGGGCCGGGAGAGACCCAGTACTTC
clone_size: many
j_call: TRBJ2-5
v_call: TRBV7-2
d_call: -

cdr3_aa: CASSPRDRGLGTEAFF
cdr3_nt: TGTGCCAGCAGCCCTCGGGACAGGGGGCTTGGCACTGAAGCTTTCTTT
clone_size: many
j_call: TRBJ1-1
v_call: TRBV7-6
d_call: TRBD1

cdr3_aa: CASREGTEAFF
cdr3_nt: TGTGCCAGCAGGGAGGGTACTGAAGCTTTCTTT
clone_size: many
j_call: TRBJ1-1
v_call: TRBV28
d_call: -

cdr3_aa: CASGSGTSGGADGTDTQYF
cdr3_nt: TGTGCTAGTGGTTCCGGGACTAGCGGGGGGGCCGATGGCACAGATACGCAGTATTTT
clone_size: few
j_call: TRBJ2-3
v_call: TRBV12-5
d_call: TRBD2

cdr3_aa: CASSTWGSGNTIYF
cdr3_nt: TGTGCCAGCAGCACGTGGGGGTCTGGAAACACCATATATTTT
clone_size: -
j_call: TRBJ1-3
v_call: TRBV5-6
d_call: -

cdr3_aa: CASSRDTDSPLHF
cdr3_nt: TGCGCCAGCAGCCGGGACACAGATTCACCCCTCCACTTT
clone_size: many
j_call: TRBJ1-6
v_call: TRBV5-1
d_call: -

cdr3_aa: CASSLSLAASVYTQYF
cdr3_nt: TGTGCCAGCAGTTTATCACTAGCGGCCTCGGTATATACGCAGTATTTT
clone_size: -
j_call: TRBJ2-3
v_call: TRBV28
d_call: TRBD2

cdr3_aa: CASSSPGTGKVTEKLFF
cdr3_nt: TGTGCCAGCAGTTCACCGGGGACAGGGAAGGTGACGGAAAAACTGTTTTTT
clone_size: many
j_call: TRBJ1-4
v_call: TRBV25-1
d_call: TRBD1

cdr3_aa: CASSQVGRTYQPQHF
cdr3_nt: TGCGCCAGCAGCCAAGTCGGTCGGACTTATCAGCCCCAGCATTTT
clone_size: many
j_call: TRBJ1-5
v_call: TRBV4-1
d_call: -

cdr3_aa: CASSFSGALAKNIQYF
cdr3_nt: TGTGCCAGCAGCTTTAGCGGGGCGCTAGCCAAAAACATTCAGTACTTC
clone_size: few
j_call: TRBJ2-4
v_call: TRBV7-2
d_call: TRBD2

cdr3_aa: CASSELQGPTGELFF
cdr3_nt: TGTGCCAGCAGTGAACTACAGGGACCCACCGGGGAGCTGTTTTTT
clone_size: few
j_call: TRBJ2-2
v_call: TRBV25-1
d_call: -

cdr3_aa: CSARSPQGQETQYF
cdr3_nt: TGCAGTGCTAGATCCCCCCAGGGCCAAGAGACCCAGTACTTC
clone_size: -
j_call: TRBJ2-5
v_call: TRBV20-1
d_call: -

cdr3_aa: CASSQDWGLETQYF
cdr3_nt: TGCGCCAGCAGCCAAGATTGGGGCCTAGAGACCCAGTACTTC
clone_size: few
j_call: TRBJ2-5
v_call: TRBV4-3
d_call: -

cdr3_aa: CASSFVRGSTDTQYF
cdr3_nt: TGTGCCAGCAGCTTTGTGCGGGGGAGCACAGATACGCAGTATTTT
clone_size: -
j_call: TRBJ2-3
v_call: TRBV5-6
d_call: TRBD2

cdr3_aa: CASSVGSNTEAFF
cdr3_nt: TGTGCCAGCAGCGTCGGCTCGAACACTGAAGCTTTCTTT
clone_size: -
j_call: TRBJ1-1
v_call: TRBV7-3
d_call: -

cdr3_aa: CASSIVGGAGANVLTF
cdr3_nt: TGTGCCAGTAGTATAGTAGGCGGCGCTGGGGCCAACGTCCTGACTTTC
clone_size: few
j_call: TRBJ2-6
v_call: TRBV19
d_call: -

cdr3_aa: CASSLSPRITGYTF
cdr3_nt: TGTGCCAGCAGCTTATCCCCTCGTATTACTGGCTACACCTTC
clone_size: -
j_call: TRBJ1-2
v_call: TRBV7-9
d_call: -

cdr3_aa: CASSLQGPSGANVLTF
cdr3_nt: TGTGCCAGCAGCTTACAGGGGCCCTCTGGGGCCAACGTCCTGACTTTC
clone_size: many
j_call: TRBJ2-6
v_call: TRBV7-2
d_call: -

cdr3_aa: CASGDRQPQHF
cdr3_nt: TGTGCCAGCGGGGACAGGCAGCCCCAGCATTTT
clone_size: few
j_call: TRBJ1-5
v_call: TRBV6-5
d_call: TRBD1

cdr3_aa: CASSPGGTDSYEQYF
cdr3_nt: TGCGCCAGCAGCCCGGGGGGGACAGACTCCTACGAGCAGTACTTC
clone_size: -
j_call: TRBJ2-7
v_call: TRBV5-1
d_call: -

cdr3_aa: CASSGVTSTDTQYF
cdr3_nt: TGTGCCAGCAGTGGGGTTACTAGCACAGATACGCAGTATTTT
clone_size: few
j_call: TRBJ2-3
v_call: TRBV25-1
d_call: -

cdr3_aa: CASSTFPGTRGSETQYF
cdr3_nt: TGTGCCAGCAGCACCTTTCCCGGGACTAGAGGGTCAGAGACCCAGTACTTC
clone_size: many
j_call: TRBJ2-5
v_call: TRBV7-7
d_call: TRBD2

cdr3_aa: CASSFGGEQPQHF
cdr3_nt: TGTGCCAGCAGCTTCGGAGGGGAACAGCCCCAGCATTTT
clone_size: few
j_call: TRBJ1-5
v_call: TRBV5-6
d_call: -

cdr3_aa: CASSPRGLPETQYF
cdr3_nt: TGTGCCAGCTCACCAAGGGGTTTGCCGGAGACCCAGTACTTC
clone_size: few
j_call: TRBJ2-5
v_call: TRBV18
d_call: -

cdr3_aa: CASSFGGAHIQYF
cdr3_nt: TGTGCCAGCAGTTTTGGGGGGGCCCACATTCAGTACTTC
clone_size: many
j_call: TRBJ2-4
v_call: TRBV12-3/TRBV12-4
d_call: -

cdr3_aa: CASSPQGTGFRPEENTIYF
cdr3_nt: TGTGCCAGCTCACCACAAGGGACAGGCTTTCGACCGGAGGAAAACACCATATATTTT
clone_size: -
j_call: TRBJ1-3
v_call: TRBV18
d_call: TRBD1

cdr3_aa: CATEGGDADTQYF
cdr3_nt: TGCGCCACGGAAGGGGGGGACGCAGATACGCAGTATTTT
clone_size: few
j_call: TRBJ2-3
v_call: TRBV5-1
d_call: -

cdr3_aa: CASSVEGSGGGETQYF
cdr3_nt: TGTGCCAGCAGCGTAGAAGGTAGCGGGGGAGGAGAGACCCAGTACTTC
clone_size: -
j_call: TRBJ2-5
v_call: TRBV9
d_call: TRBD2

cdr3_aa: CASSHGRSTGELFF
cdr3_nt: TGCGCCAGCAGCCACGGACGGAGCACCGGGGAGCTGTTTTTT
clone_size: few
j_call: TRBJ2-2
v_call: TRBV4-3
d_call: -

cdr3_aa: CASSSHGFMRGAGTDTQYF
cdr3_nt: TGTGCCAGCAGCTCTCACGGGTTTATGAGGGGGGCCGGCACAGATACGCAGTATTTT
clone_size: few
j_call: TRBJ2-3
v_call: TRBV7-2
d_call: -

cdr3_aa: CASSYPNTEAFF
cdr3_nt: TGTGCCAGCAGTTACCCCAACACTGAAGCTTTCTTT
clone_size: many
j_call: TRBJ1-1
v_call: TRBV6-6
d_call: -

cdr3_aa: CASSARDRMSSYNEQFF
cdr3_nt: TGTGCCAGCAGCGCGAGGGACAGGATGTCGTCCTACAATGAGCAGTTCTTC
clone_size: many
j_call: TRBJ2-1
v_call: TRBV9
d_call: TRBD1

cdr3_aa: CSARTQETQYF
cdr3_nt: TGCAGCGCAAGGACACAAGAGACCCAGTACTTC
clone_size: -
j_call: TRBJ2-5
v_call: TRBV29-1
d_call: -

cdr3_aa: CASGLVPPGVHKNTIYF
cdr3_nt: TGTGCTAGTGGTTTGGTACCTCCAGGGGTCCATAAAAACACCATATATTTT
clone_size: few
j_call: TRBJ1-3
v_call: TRBV12-5
d_call: -